These 19 T cell receptor beta chains were sequenced from one sample in a study of metastatic and nonmetastatic thyroid tumors. Each patient came to thyroid surgery without any prior treatment (of any kind). Through MiXCR, TCRdb re-clonotyped the PCR reads. Of 35,000 to 50,000 clones detected, more than 3% appear once; the ten largest clones hold 9.5% to 10%. Sequenced material: blood. The origin of the receptors is a female donor with papillary thyroid cancer or a benign thyroid nodule (not recorded which). Some clones in this sample may be carry-over from other donors' samples.

This clone was seen at least ten times. V and J are TRBV11-1 and TRBJ1-5; the D is unclear. V lost 4 bases, J lost 10 bases, and 2 bases lay in between. This CDR3 is 9 amino acids long. Germline CDR1 and CDR2: SGHAT and FQDESV (reference sequence). For the CDR3, the DNA is TGTGCCAGCAGCTATCCCCAGCATTTT. It codes for CASSYPQHF.

There are many counts of this clone. The chain has TRBV10-3 and TRBJ2-3; TRBD2 matches 8 bases. V lost 8 bases and J lost 2; bases outside the gene matches: 12. The CDR3 sequence is 16 residues long. Per germline, CDR1 ENHRY and CDR2 SYGVKD. DNA of the CDR3: TGTGCCATCCAATCAAGGGGTAGCGGGAACACAGATACGCAGTATTTT. It yields the protein CAIQSRGSGNTDTQYF.

This clone was found many times. V usage is TRBV10-2 and J usage is TRBJ1-2; D perhaps matches TRBD1 (5 bases). Germline CDR1 reads WSHSY; CDR2 reads SAAADI. Between the trimmed V and J ends, which lost 0 bases and 4 bases, there was a span of 12 bases. The CDR3 has 15 amino acids. Here the CDR3 reads CASSESIGAGYGYTF. CDR3 DNA sequence: TGCGCCAGCAGTGAGTCGATTGGGGCAGGCTATGGCTACACCTTC.

This clone was recorded many times. J is TRBJ1-2 and V is TRBV25-1; tentative D call: TRBD1 (5 bases). Trimming removed 2 bases at V and 5 bases at J, with 6 bases between. The CDR3 totals 12 residues. CDR1 MGHDK and CDR2 SYGVNS come from the germline V gene. In DNA, the CDR3 is TGTGCCAGCAGTGAACAGGGATATGGCTACACCTTC. Protein: CASSEQGYGYTF.

The chain combines TRBV27 with TRBJ2-7, with a possible D match to TRBD2 (5 bases). Trimming shortened V by 5 bases and J by 3 bases, and 17 bases separated the two germline ends. The CDR3 totals 15 residues. Germline assignment: CDR1 MNHEY and CDR2 SMNVEV (reference sequence). In DNA, the CDR3 is TGTGCCAGCAGTACGCCCTCCGGAGGAAACTACGAGCAGTACTTC. The encoded protein is CASSTPSGGNYEQYF.

Many counts were recorded for this clone. This chain links TRBV20-1 with TRBJ2-4, with TRBD2 as a possible D gene (6 bases). Germline V gene sequence: CDR1 DFQATT, CDR2 SNEGSKA (reference sequence). The CDR3 has 14 amino acids. The V gene lost 3 bases and the J gene lost 5 bases, with 14 bases spanning the gap. CDR3 in amino acids: CSARADYLENIQYF. In DNA form, the CDR3 reads TGCAGTGCTAGGGCGGACTACCTGGAAAACATTCAGTACTTC.

This clone was detected ten times or more. Other DNA sequences of this sample code for an identical CDR3. V usage is TRBV5-4 and J usage is TRBJ2-1; D is undetermined. The CDR3 sequence is 16 residues long. Germline-derived CDR1 and CDR2 are SGHNT and YYREEE (reference sequence). V dropped 4 bases and J dropped 9 bases, with 23 bases sitting between them. This CDR3 reads CASSPVSGVYVSEQFF. In DNA, the CDR3 is TGTGCCAGCAGCCCAGTAAGTGGCGTTTACGTTAGTGAGCAGTTCTTC.

This clone has just a few counts. The junction differs from germline at one of its ends, possibly a read error. The chain couples TRBV6-1 to TRBJ1-6; D unresolved. Looked up from germline, CDR1 is MNHNS and CDR2 is SASEGT. The CDR3 is 13 residues long. This chain's CDR3 is CASIEKVHSPLHF. The CDR3 DNA sequence: TGTGCCAGCATTGAAAAGGTCCATTCACCCCTACACTTT.

The chain uses TRBV15 and TRBJ2-1, with D tentatively TRBD2 (6 bases). Deletions cut 3 bases from V and 4 bases from J, with 13 bases between. This CDR3 spans 15 amino acids. Per germline, CDR1 LNHNV and CDR2 YYDKDF (reference sequence). The CDR3 region has the DNA TGTGCCACCAGCAGGTCGGGACGGGGGTACAATGAGCAGTTCTTC. This gives the protein CATSRSGRGYNEQFF. Full variable domain (outside the CDR3, taken from reference TRBV15 and TRBJ2-1): DAMVIQNPRYQVTQFGKPVTLSCSQTLNHNVMYWYQQKSSQAPKLLFHYYDKDFNNEADTPDNFQSRRPNTSFCFLDIRSPGLGDTAMYLCATSRSGRGYNEQFFGPGTRLTVL.

This clone turned up a few times. The chain is built from TRBV6-2 or TRBV6-3 and TRBJ2-3, with unresolved D. Trimming left V 0 bases short and J 2 bases short, with 21 bases between. Germline CDR1 reads MNHEY; CDR2 reads SVGEGT. The CDR3 loop spans 19 amino acids. CDR3 coding DNA: TGTGCCAGCAGTTACTCGCTTAGCAGCCAAGCTATGGACACAGATACGCAGTATTTT. Protein sequence: CASSYSLSSQAMDTDTQYF.

In its sample, this clone was seen many times. This chain joins TRBV5-1 and TRBJ1-5; D gene ambiguous. CDR3 length: 14 residues. Germline-derived CDR1 and CDR2 are SGHRS and YFSETQ. V dropped 4 bases and J dropped 0 bases, with 8 bases sitting between them. The CDR3 spells CASSEGFSNQPQHF. The DNA for the CDR3 is TGCGCCAGCAGCGAGGGTTTTAGCAATCAGCCCCAGCATTTT. The entire variable domain, with the rest obtained from reference TRBV5-1 and TRBJ1-5, is as follows: KAGVTQTPRYLIKTRGQQVTLSCSPISGHRSVSWYQQTPGQGLQFLFEYFSETQRNKGNFPGRFSGRQFSNSRSEMNVSTLELGDSALYLCASSEGFSNQPQHFGDGTRLSIL.

This clone appeared a few times. The J gene is TRBJ1-5, the V gene TRBV6-1; no clear D gene. The CDR3 consists of 12 residues. The germline CDR1 and CDR2 sequences are MNHNS and SASEGT. Trimming shortened V by 6 bases and J by 6 bases, and 9 bases separated the two germline ends. As DNA, the CDR3 is TGTGCCAGCAGCCACGCGGGTCAGCCCCAGCATTTT. Its translation is CASSHAGQPQHF.

This clone was seen repeatedly, ten times or more. This chain joins TRBV12-5 and TRBJ1-5, with a possible D match to TRBD1 (5 bases). The germline CDR1 and CDR2 sequences are LGHNT and FRNRAP. V was pared by 7 bases and J by 0 bases, with 7 bases between. This CDR3 comprises 13 residues. CDR3: CASAGGSNQPQHF. In DNA form, the CDR3 reads TGTGCTAGTGCCGGGGGTAGCAATCAGCCCCAGCATTTT.

This clone was found a few times. The genes are TRBV6-9 and TRBJ1-1; D is uncertain. The length of the CDR3 is 13 residues. The V and J ends lost 7 bases and 1 base respectively, with 10 bases between them. Germline loops: CDR1 MNHGY, CDR2 SVAAGI. The CDR3 coding sequence is TGTGCCAGCAAGTTACAGACGAACACTGAAGCTTTCTTT. Encoded protein: CASKLQTNTEAFF.

This clone has just a few counts. CDR3 DNA: TGTGCCAGCAGCAGGGGGCTGAACACTGAAGCTTTCTTT. Encoded protein: CASSRGLNTEAFF. V and J are TRBV6-1 and TRBJ1-1, with 8 nucleotides matching TRBD1. The V gene's germline CDR1 is MNHNS and CDR2 SASEGT. This CDR3 contains 13 residues. The V segment lost 6 bases and the J segment 0 bases; nucleotides outside the gene matches: 0.

This clone has a count of ten or more. The chain's CDR3 is CSVVGGTAKNIQYF. DNA of the CDR3: TGCAGCGTTGTAGGTGGCACGGCCAAAAACATTCAGTACTTC. V usage is TRBV29-1 and J usage is TRBJ2-4; D is uncertain. Germline lookup yields CDR1 SQVTM and CDR2 ANQGSEA. This CDR3 contains 14 residues. V was pared by 4 bases and J by 1 base, with 11 bases between.

This clone was counted ten times or more. V is TRBV5-1 and J is TRBJ2-2; TRBD2 aligns across 7 bases. This CDR3 comprises 14 residues. The J segment lost 0 bases and the V segment lost 6 bases, leaving 2 bases of the junction unmatched. Germline values: CDR1 SGHRS, CDR2 YFSETQ. The CDR3 DNA follows: TGCGCCAGCAAGCGGGATCCGAACACCGGGGAGCTGTTTTTT. Its protein is CASKRDPNTGELFF. Variable domain in full (rest from reference TRBV5-1 and TRBJ2-2): KAGVTQTPRYLIKTRGQQVTLSCSPISGHRSVSWYQQTPGQGLQFLFEYFSETQRNKGNFPGRFSGRQFSNSRSEMNVSTLELGDSALYLCASKRDPNTGELFFGEGSRLTVL.

This clone showed up just a few times. Compared with germline, one end of the junction differs, possibly owing to a read error. The rearrangement uses TRBV11-3 and TRBJ2-3; D remains ambiguous. The DNA end is a closer match to TRBJ1-5, so the J assignment may be wrong. The CDR3 is made up of 14 amino acids. Germline lookup yields CDR1 SGHNT and CDR2 YENEEA. This chain's CDR3 is CAISSGRGTDTQHF. The DNA of the CDR3 is TGTGCCATCAGCTCAGGACGAGGCACAGATACGCAGCATTTT.

This clone was picked up many times. The chain is built from TRBV7-6 and TRBJ2-7; 9 bases agree with TRBD2. Losses at the gene ends were 5 bases for V and 3 bases for J; bases not matched to a gene: 14. The CDR3 covers 17 residues. The germline gives CDR1 SGHVS, CDR2 FNYEAQ. The CDR3 DNA is TGTGCCAGCAGCCTCCTACCCCCATTAGCGGGAGACTACGAGCAGTACTTC. Residues: CASSLLPPLAGDYEQYF.